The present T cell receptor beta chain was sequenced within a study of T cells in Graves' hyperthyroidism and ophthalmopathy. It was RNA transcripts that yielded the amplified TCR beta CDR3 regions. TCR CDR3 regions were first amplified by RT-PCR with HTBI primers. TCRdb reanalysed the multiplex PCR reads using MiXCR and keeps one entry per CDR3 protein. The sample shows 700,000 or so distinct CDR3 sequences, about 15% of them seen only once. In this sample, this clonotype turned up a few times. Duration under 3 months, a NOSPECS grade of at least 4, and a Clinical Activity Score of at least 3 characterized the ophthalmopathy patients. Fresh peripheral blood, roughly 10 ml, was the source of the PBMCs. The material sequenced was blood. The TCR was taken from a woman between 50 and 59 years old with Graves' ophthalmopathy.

The CDR3 spells CASSLAQGGDGELFF. CDR3 nucleotides: TGTGCCAGCAGTTTAGCGCAGGGAGGAGACGGGGAGCTGTTTTTT. The chain recombines TRBV12-3 or TRBV12-4 with TRBJ2-2; possibly TRBD2 for D (6 bases). The CDR3 is 15 amino acids. The germline V and J ends were trimmed by 0 bases and 7 bases, with 12 bases remaining between them.